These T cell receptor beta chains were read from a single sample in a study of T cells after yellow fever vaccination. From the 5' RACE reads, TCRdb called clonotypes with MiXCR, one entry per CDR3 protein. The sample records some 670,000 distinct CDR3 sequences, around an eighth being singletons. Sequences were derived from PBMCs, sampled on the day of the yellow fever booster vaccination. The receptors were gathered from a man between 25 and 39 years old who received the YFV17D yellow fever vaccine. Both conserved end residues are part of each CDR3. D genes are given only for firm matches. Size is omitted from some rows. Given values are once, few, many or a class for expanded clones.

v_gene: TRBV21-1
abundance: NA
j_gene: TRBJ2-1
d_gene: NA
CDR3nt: TGTGCCAGCAGCAACCACAGGGGACCCTCCCGGACTAGCGGTTACAATGAGCAGTTCTTC
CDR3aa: CASSNHRGPSRTSGYNEQFF

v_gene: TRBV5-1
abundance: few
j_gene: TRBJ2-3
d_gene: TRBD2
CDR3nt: TGCGCCAGCAGCTCCTGGACTAGCGGGATACGACACACAGATACGCAGTATTTT
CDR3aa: CASSSWTSGIRHTDTQYF

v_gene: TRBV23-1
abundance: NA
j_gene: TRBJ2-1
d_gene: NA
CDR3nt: TGCGCCAGCAGTCAATGGCAAGGGGGCTCCTACAATGAGCAGTTCTTC
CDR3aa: CASSQWQGGSYNEQFF

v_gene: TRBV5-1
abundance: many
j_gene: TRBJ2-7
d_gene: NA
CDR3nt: TGCGCCAGCAGCTTTGGGGGAGGCGGCGAGCAGTACTTC
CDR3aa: CASSFGGGGEQYF

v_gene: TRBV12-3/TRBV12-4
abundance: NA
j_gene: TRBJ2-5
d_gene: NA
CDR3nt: TGTGCCAGCAGTTTAACAGGAAACCGGGACAACCAAGAGACCCAGTACTTC
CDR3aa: CASSLTGNRDNQETQYF

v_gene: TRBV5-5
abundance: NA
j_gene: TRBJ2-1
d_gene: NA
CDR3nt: TGTGCCAGCAGCTCAACCGCCGCCGATGAGCAGTTCTTC
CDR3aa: CASSSTAADEQFF

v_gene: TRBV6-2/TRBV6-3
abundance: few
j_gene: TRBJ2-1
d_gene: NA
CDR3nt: TGTGCCAGCAGTTACTCTTTGGCGGCAGGCTCCTACAATGAGCAGTTCTTC
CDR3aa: CASSYSLAAGSYNEQFF

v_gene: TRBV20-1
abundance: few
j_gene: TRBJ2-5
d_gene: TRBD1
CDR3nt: TGCAGTGCGCTACCGGGACAGGGTCAAGAGACCCAGTACTTC
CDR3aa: CSALPGQGQETQYF

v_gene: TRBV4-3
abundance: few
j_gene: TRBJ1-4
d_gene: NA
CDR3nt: TGCGCCAGCAGCCAAGATCAACGGGGGCTTGAAGAAAAACTGTTTTTT
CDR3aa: CASSQDQRGLEEKLFF

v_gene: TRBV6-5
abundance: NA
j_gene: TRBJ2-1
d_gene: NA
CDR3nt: TGTGCCAGCAGTTACTCCAGATATGAGCAGTTCTTC
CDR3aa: CASSYSRYEQFF

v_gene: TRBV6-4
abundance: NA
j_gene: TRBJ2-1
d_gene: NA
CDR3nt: TGTGCCAGCAGTGACTCAGACAGTCGTTCCTACAATGAGCAGTTCTTC
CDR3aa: CASSDSDSRSYNEQFF

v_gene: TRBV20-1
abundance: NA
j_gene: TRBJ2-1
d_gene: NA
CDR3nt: TGCAGTGCTAGAGACTATTACAATGAGCAGTTCTTC
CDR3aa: CSARDYYNEQFF

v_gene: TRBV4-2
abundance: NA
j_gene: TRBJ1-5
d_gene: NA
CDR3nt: TGTGCCAGCAGCCAAGATAGCCTGGGCAATCAGCCCCAGCATTTT
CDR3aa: CASSQDSLGNQPQHF

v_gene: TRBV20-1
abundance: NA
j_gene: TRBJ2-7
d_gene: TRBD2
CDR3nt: TGCAGTGCTAGAGGCCTCGGGACTAGCGGAGATACCTACGAGCAGTACTTC
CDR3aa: CSARGLGTSGDTYEQYF

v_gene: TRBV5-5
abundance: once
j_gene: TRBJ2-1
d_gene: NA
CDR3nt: TGTGCCAGCAGCCCTTCTCCAGGGGCACCTCAGGGTGAGCAGTTCTTC
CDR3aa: CASSPSPGAPQGEQFF

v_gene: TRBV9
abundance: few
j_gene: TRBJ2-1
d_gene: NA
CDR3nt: TGTGCCAGCAGCGTAGACGGGCTCTACAATGAGCAGTTCTTC
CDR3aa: CASSVDGLYNEQFF

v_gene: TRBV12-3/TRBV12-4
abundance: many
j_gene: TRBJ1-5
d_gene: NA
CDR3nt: TGTGCCAGCAGTTTAACCACATTTGGCAATCAGCCCCAGCATTTT
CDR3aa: CASSLTTFGNQPQHF